The 6 T cell receptor beta chains presented below share a single source sample, sequenced in a study of T cells in tumors after PD-1 blockade. Assay: immunoSEQ multiplex PCR; the TCRdb copy retains only in-frame clones and omits some. The sample consists of approximately 19,000 clones, roughly 80% of them appearing once. The source material was PBMCs, sampled after anti-PD-1 therapy. The origin of the receptors is a human donor with advanced basal cell or squamous cell carcinoma (not recorded which).

The gene calls are TRBV5-1 and TRBJ2-3; TRBD2 agrees at 8 bases. Germline V gives CDR1 SGHRS, CDR2 YFSETQ. The CDR3 length is 14 residues. V shed 2 bases and J 4 bases; nucleotides not matched to a gene: 3. The CDR3 DNA reads TGCGCCAGCAGCTTCAGCGGGGGCTCAGATACGCAGTATTTT. It is translated as CASSFSGGSDTQYF.

This chain links TRBV18 with TRBJ1-3; a weak D match, TRBD1 (5 bases). The CDR3 loop spans 15 amino acids. Looked up from germline, CDR1 is KGHSH and CDR2 is LQKENI. V was clipped by 0 bases and J by 8 bases, with 14 bases between them. The CDR3 sequence is CASSPPSDSGDTIYF. DNA of the CDR3: TGTGCCAGCTCACCACCGTCTGACAGCGGGGACACCATATATTTT.

This clone is judged medium-sized (0.01 to 0.1%). This chain links TRBV5-6 with TRBJ1-5; possible D gene TRBD1, 5 bases. From germline, CDR1 is SGHDT and CDR2 YYEEEE. V lost 4 bases and J lost 3, with 11 bases in between. This CDR3 has 14 amino acids. The CDR3 region is CASSPQGNNQPQHF. The CDR3 DNA sequence: TGTGCCAGCAGCCCCCAGGGTAACAATCAGCCCCAGCATTTT.

This clone was observed a handful of times. The rearrangement joins TRBV6-6 to TRBJ1-1; TRBD1 agrees at 8 bases. Per the germline V gene, CDR1 is MNHNY and CDR2 is SVGAGI (reference sequence). This CDR3 spans 14 amino acids. V lost 4 bases to trimming and J lost 7 bases; unmatched junction nucleotides: 8. This CDR3 is CASSSGQGFVEAFF. The CDR3 bases are TGTGCCAGCAGTTCCGGACAGGGTTTTGTTGAAGCTTTCTTT.

The genes are TRBV5-6 and TRBJ2-1, with 9 bases matching TRBD2. In germline, CDR1 is SGHDT, CDR2 YYEEEE. Trimming removed 0 bases from V and 3 bases from J; junction bases left unmatched: 1. The CDR3 extends over 15 amino acids. CDR3 in DNA: TGTGCCAGCAGCTTGGGACTAGCGGACTACAATGAGCAGTTCTTC. Translated, it gives CASSLGLADYNEQFF.

This clone was picked up one time. V is TRBV2 and J is TRBJ1-6; D is undetermined. CDR3 length equals 12 residues. V gave up 6 bases and J gave up 11 bases, with 11 bases separating them. CDR1 is SNHLY and CDR2 is FYNNEI in the germline V gene. CDR3 residues: CASSVGVPPLHF. The CDR3 DNA reads TGTGCCAGCAGCGTCGGGGTCCCACCCCTCCACTTT.